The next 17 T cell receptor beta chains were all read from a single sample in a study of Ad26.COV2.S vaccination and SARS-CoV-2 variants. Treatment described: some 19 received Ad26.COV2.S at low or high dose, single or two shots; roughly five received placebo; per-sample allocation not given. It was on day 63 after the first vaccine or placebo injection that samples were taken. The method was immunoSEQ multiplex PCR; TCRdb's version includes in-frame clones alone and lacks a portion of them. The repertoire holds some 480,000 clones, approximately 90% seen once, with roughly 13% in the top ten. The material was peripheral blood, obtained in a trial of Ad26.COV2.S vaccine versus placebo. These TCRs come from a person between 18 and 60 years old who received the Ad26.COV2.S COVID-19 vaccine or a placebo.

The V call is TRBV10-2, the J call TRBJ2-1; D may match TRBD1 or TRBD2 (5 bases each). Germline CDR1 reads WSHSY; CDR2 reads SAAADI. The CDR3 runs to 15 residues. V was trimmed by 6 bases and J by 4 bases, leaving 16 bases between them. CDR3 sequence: CASRPGRSTYNEQFF. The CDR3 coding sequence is TGCGCCAGCAGACCGGGACGGTCAACATACAATGAGCAGTTCTTC.

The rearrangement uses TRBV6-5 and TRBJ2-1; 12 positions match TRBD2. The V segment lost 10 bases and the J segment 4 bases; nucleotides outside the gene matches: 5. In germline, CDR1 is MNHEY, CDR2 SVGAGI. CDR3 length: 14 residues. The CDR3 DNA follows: TGTGCCACACGACTAGCGGGAGTGTACAATGAGCAGTTCTTC. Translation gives CATRLAGVYNEQFF.

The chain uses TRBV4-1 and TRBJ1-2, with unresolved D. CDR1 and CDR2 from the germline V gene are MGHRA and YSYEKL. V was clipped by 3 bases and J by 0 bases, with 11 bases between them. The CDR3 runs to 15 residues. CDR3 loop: CASSHGTGPNYGYTF. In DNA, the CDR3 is TGCGCCAGCAGCCATGGTACCGGGCCTAACTATGGCTACACCTTC.

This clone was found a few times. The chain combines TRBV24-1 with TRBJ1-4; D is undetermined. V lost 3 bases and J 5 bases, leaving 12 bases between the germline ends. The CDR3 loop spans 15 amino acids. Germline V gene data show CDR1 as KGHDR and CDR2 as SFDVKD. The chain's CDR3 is CATSDGVARNEKLFF. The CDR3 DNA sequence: TGTGCCACCAGTGATGGGGTCGCCAGGAATGAAAAACTGTTTTTT.

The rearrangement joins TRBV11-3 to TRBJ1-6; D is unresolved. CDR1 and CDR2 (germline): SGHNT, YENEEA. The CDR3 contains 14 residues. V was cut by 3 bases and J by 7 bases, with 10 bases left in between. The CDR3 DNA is TGTGCCAGCAGCTTCCGGAGCAGAAATTCACCCCTCCACTTT. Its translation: CASSFRSRNSPLHF.

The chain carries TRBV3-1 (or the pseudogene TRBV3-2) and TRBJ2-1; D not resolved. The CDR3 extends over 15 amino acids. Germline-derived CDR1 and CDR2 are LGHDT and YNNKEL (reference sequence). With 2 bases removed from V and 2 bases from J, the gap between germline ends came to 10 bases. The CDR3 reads CASSQPIRTYNEQFF. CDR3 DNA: TGTGCCAGCAGCCAACCGATACGAACCTACAATGAGCAGTTCTTC.

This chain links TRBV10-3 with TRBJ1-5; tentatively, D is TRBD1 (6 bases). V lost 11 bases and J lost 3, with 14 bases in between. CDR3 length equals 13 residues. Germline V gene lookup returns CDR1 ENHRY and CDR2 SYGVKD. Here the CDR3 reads CAARGDNNQPQHF. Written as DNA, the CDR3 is TGTGCCGCAAGGGGGGACAACAATCAGCCCCAGCATTTT.

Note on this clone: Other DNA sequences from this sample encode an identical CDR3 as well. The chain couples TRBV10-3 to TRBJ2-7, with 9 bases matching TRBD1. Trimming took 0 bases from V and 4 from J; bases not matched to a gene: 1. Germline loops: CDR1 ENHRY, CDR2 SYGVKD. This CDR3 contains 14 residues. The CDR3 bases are TGTGCCATCAGTGAGTCCGGACAGGGGTACGAGCAGTACTTC. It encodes CAISESGQGYEQYF.

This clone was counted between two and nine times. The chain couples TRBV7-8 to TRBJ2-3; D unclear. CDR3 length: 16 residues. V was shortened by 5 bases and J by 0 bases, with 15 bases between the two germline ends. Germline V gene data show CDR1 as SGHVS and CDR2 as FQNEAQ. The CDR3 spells CASSLRAGWSTDTQYF. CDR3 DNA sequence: TGTGCCAGCAGCCTACGTGCAGGTTGGAGCACAGATACGCAGTATTTT.

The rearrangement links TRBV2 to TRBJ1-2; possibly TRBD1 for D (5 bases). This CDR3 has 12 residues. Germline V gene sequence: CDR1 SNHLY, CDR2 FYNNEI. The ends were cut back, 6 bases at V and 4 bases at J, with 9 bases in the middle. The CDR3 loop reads CASRAGTYGYTF. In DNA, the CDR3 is TGTGCCAGCAGAGCGGGGACCTATGGCTACACCTTC.

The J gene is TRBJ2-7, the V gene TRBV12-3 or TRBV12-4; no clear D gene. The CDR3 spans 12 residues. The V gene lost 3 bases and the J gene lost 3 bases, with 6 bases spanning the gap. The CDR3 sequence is CASSLESYEQYF. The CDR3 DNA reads TGTGCCAGCAGTTTGGAGAGCTACGAGCAGTACTTC.

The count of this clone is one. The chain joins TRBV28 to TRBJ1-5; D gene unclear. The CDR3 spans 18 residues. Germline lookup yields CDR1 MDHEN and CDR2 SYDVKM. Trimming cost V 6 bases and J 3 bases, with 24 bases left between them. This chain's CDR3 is CASSSMGDYLVNNQPQHF. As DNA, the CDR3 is TGTGCCAGCAGCTCGATGGGAGACTACTTGGTTAACAATCAGCCCCAGCATTTT.

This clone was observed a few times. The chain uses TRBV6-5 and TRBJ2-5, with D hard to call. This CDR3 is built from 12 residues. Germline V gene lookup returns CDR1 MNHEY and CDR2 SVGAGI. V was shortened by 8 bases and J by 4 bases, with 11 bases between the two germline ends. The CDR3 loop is CASADLGETQYF. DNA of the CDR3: TGTGCCAGCGCTGACCTCGGAGAGACCCAGTACTTC.

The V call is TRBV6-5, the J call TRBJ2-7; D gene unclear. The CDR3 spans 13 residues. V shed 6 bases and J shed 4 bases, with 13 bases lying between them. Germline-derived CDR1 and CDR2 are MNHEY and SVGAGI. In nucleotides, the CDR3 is TGTGCCAGCAGGGATTACTCGAGTTACGAGCAGTACTTC. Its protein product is CASRDYSSYEQYF.

The CDR3 protein is CATSRVGIYEQYF. The CDR3 bases are TGTGCCACCAGCAGAGTGGGCATCTACGAGCAGTACTTC. V is TRBV15 and J is TRBJ2-7; no firm D call. The CDR3 sequence is 13 residues long. Germline lookup yields CDR1 LNHNV and CDR2 YYDKDF (reference sequence). The V end lost 1 base, the J end lost 3 bases, and 7 bases lay between the germline ends.

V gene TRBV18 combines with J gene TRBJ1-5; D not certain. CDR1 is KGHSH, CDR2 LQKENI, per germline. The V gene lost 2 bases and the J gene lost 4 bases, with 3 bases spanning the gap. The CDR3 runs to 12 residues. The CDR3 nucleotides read TGTGCCAGCTCACCAGGGAATCAGCCCCAGCATTTT. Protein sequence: CASSPGNQPQHF.

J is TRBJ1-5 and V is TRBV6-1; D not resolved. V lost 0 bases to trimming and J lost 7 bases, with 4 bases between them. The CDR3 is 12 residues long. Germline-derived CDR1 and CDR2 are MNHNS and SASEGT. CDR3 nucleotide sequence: TGTGCCAGCAGTGAAGCAGGCCAGCCCCAGCATTTT. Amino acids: CASSEAGQPQHF.